These 29 T cell receptor beta chains came from one sample sequenced in a study of T cell responses to AZD1222 COVID-19 vaccine. Clones were read by immunoSEQ multiplex PCR, and TCRdb kept only the in-frame ones, dropping some. The repertoire consists of around 160,000 clones, with around nine tenths occurring once and the leading ten covering about 3%. The sample was peripheral blood, taken on day 0 of MenACWY control vaccination. All receptors derive from an adult in good health.

The genes are TRBV15 and TRBJ2-2, with 7 bases fitting TRBD1. The CDR3 consists of 18 residues. J was trimmed by 2 bases and V by 1 base; bases with no gene match: 10. CDR1 is LNHNV and CDR2 is YYDKDF in the germline V gene (reference sequence). The CDR3 DNA is TGTGCCACCAGCAGAGGTCGAGGGGGCAGCCTTAACACCGGGGAGCTGTTTTTT. Its translation is CATSRGRGGSLNTGELFF.

J is TRBJ2-7 and V is TRBV7-9; D is undetermined. Germline CDR1 reads SEHNR; CDR2 reads FQNEAQ (reference sequence). The ends were cut back, 5 bases at V and 6 bases at J, with 11 bases in the middle. CDR3 length: 12 residues. CDR3 nucleotide sequence: TGTGCCAGCAGCCCCGCGGAACCCGAGCAGTACTTC. Translation: CASSPAEPEQYF.

The CDR3 reads CASSLSTGEYGYTF. The CDR3 DNA sequence: TGTGCCAGCAGTTTATCGACAGGAGAATATGGCTACACCTTC. This chain links TRBV28 with TRBJ1-2; tentative D call: TRBD1 (6 bases). V was trimmed by 1 base and J by 5 bases, leaving 11 bases between them. The length of the CDR3 is 14 residues. Germline V lookup: CDR1 MDHEN, CDR2 SYDVKM.

The V call is TRBV3-1 (or the pseudogene TRBV3-2), the J call TRBJ2-2; D is unclear. Germline V CDR1 and CDR2: LGHDT, YNNKEL (reference sequence). The V end lost 0 bases, the J end lost 8 bases, and 7 bases lay between the germline ends. The CDR3 has 13 amino acids. The chain's CDR3 is CASSQDRFGELFF. The CDR3, as DNA: TGTGCCAGCAGCCAAGATCGGTTTGGGGAGCTGTTTTTT.

This chain uses TRBV27 with TRBJ2-7; D tentatively fits TRBD1 or TRBD2 (5 bases each). Trimming removed 6 bases from V and 0 bases from J, with 12 bases in between. This CDR3 is 14 amino acids long. Germline V lookup: CDR1 MNHEY, CDR2 SMNVEV (reference sequence). The CDR3 loop reads CASRRWGTSYEQYF. DNA for the CDR3: TGTGCCAGCAGAAGGTGGGGGACCTCCTACGAGCAGTACTTC.

The rearrangement joins TRBV19 to TRBJ2-7; D may be TRBD1 (5 bases). Trimming pared 10 bases from V and 2 bases from J, leaving 15 bases between. CDR3 length: 13 residues. Germline assignment: CDR1 LNHDA and CDR2 SQIVND (reference sequence). CDR3 region: CATPATVTYEQYF. CDR3 nucleotide sequence: TGTGCCACCCCGGCGACAGTTACCTACGAGCAGTACTTC.

Turning to this clone: Other nucleotide sequences from this sample produce the same CDR3. The V call is TRBV29-1, the J call TRBJ1-1; TRBD1 aligns across 8 bases. The length of the CDR3 is 13 residues. The J segment lost 0 bases and the V segment lost 5 bases, leaving 2 bases of the junction unmatched. The germline V gene has CDR1 SQVTM and CDR2 ANQGSEA. The chain's CDR3 is CSVRTGLNTEAFF. DNA of the CDR3: TGCAGCGTTCGGACAGGGTTGAACACTGAAGCTTTCTTT.

This chain uses TRBV27 with TRBJ1-2; D is uncertain. The CDR3 contains 13 residues. Trimming removed 3 bases at V and 2 bases at J, with 7 bases between. Per the germline V gene, CDR1 is MNHEY and CDR2 is SMNVEV (reference sequence). The CDR3 coding sequence is TGTGCCAGCAGTTTGGGTCAGAACTATGGCTACACCTTC. Its protein product is CASSLGQNYGYTF.

The chain combines TRBV10-3 with TRBJ2-5; D possibly corresponds to TRBD1 (5 bases). The CDR3 extends over 15 amino acids. The germline V gene has CDR1 ENHRY and CDR2 SYGVKD. V dropped 6 bases and J dropped 4 bases, with 18 bases sitting between them. The CDR3, as DNA: TGTGCCATCAGCACCGGTCACCAAAGGGGAGAGACCCAGTACTTC. This sequence encodes CAISTGHQRGETQYF.

CDR3 nucleotide sequence: TGTGCCAGCAGCCAACTCGACAGGGCGGACATTCAGTACTTC. Its protein is CASSQLDRADIQYF. This chain connects TRBV27 to TRBJ2-4; 7 bases align to TRBD1. This CDR3 is built from 14 residues. V lost 6 bases, J lost 8 bases, and 10 bases stayed unmatched. CDR1 is MNHEY, CDR2 SMNVEV, per germline (reference sequence).

The rearrangement uses TRBV6-5 and TRBJ1-4, with TRBD1 matching 8 bases. The V gene end was trimmed by 6 bases and the J gene end by 5 bases; junction bases not matched to a gene: 8. CDR1 is MNHEY, CDR2 SVGAGI, per germline. CDR3 length: 15 amino acids. The DNA of the CDR3 is TGTGCCAGCAGGTTACTGGACAGGGCAAATGAAAAACTGTTTTTT. This gives the protein CASRLLDRANEKLFF.

This chain joins TRBV21-1 and TRBJ1-2; the DNA was not used to check the table's D call, TRBD1. TRBV21-1 is labeled a pseudogene. There are 17 residues in the CDR3. The CDR3 spells CASSKGLTGRLDYGYTF. CDR3 sequence (DNA): TGTGCCAGCAGCAAAGGTCTAACAGGGCGCCTGGACTATGGCTACACCTTC.

This clone showed up just once. The rearrangement links TRBV10-2 to TRBJ1-2; D gene ambiguous. The CDR3 has 13 residues. Looked up from germline, CDR1 is WSHSY and CDR2 is SAAADI. The ends were cut back, 3 bases at V and 4 bases at J, with 9 bases in the middle. CDR3 amino acids: CASSDLGPYGYTF. The CDR3 DNA sequence: TGCGCCAGCAGTGACCTCGGACCCTATGGCTACACCTTC.

The V and J genes are TRBV10-3 and TRBJ1-3; tentative D call: TRBD1 (5 bases). Trimming shortened V by 4 bases and J by 3 bases, and 7 bases separated the two germline ends. Germline assignment: CDR1 ENHRY and CDR2 SYGVKD. The CDR3 loop spans 13 amino acids. The CDR3 DNA sequence: TGTGCCATCAGTGGTACAGGTGGAAACACCATATATTTT. Its translation is CAISGTGGNTIYF.

V and J are TRBV6-5 and TRBJ1-2; D gene ambiguous. Germline V lookup: CDR1 MNHEY, CDR2 SVGAGI. Deletions cut 6 bases from V and 4 bases from J, with 12 bases between. This CDR3 has 13 amino acids. The CDR3 protein is CASRASVGYGYTF. DNA of the CDR3: TGTGCCAGCAGGGCCTCGGTGGGCTATGGCTACACCTTC.

This chain uses TRBV6-2 or TRBV6-3 with TRBJ2-7, with 9 bases matching TRBD2. The CDR3 has 14 amino acids. Germline V gene lookup returns CDR1 MNHEY and CDR2 SVGEGT. With 6 bases clipped from V and 3 bases from J, the junction kept 6 bases outside the gene matches. CDR3 region: CASSWRGGGYEQYF. The CDR3 DNA sequence: TGTGCCAGCAGCTGGCGGGGGGGCGGCTACGAGCAGTACTTC.

The chain combines TRBV4-1 with TRBJ2-2, with 9 bases that match TRBD2. V shed 8 bases and J 1 base; nucleotides not matched to a gene: 5. CDR3 size: 15 residues. CDR1 is MGHRA, CDR2 YSYEKL, per germline. The CDR3 DNA is TGCGCCAGCCGGGGAGCGGGAGGGAACACCGGGGAGCTGTTTTTT. It is translated as CASRGAGGNTGELFF.

This chain links TRBV19 with TRBJ2-1; D perhaps matches TRBD2 (5 bases). The CDR3 loop spans 13 amino acids. CDR1 is LNHDA and CDR2 is SQIVND in the germline V gene (reference sequence). Trimming shortened V by 5 bases and J by 8 bases, and 13 bases separated the two germline ends. CDR3 in DNA: TGTGCCAGTAGTGAAGGAGGTTTCGATGAGCAGTTCTTC. It codes for CASSEGGFDEQFF.

The genes are TRBV4-1 and TRBJ2-4, with 12 bases aligning to TRBD2. Germline V lookup: CDR1 MGHRA, CDR2 YSYEKL. This CDR3 is built from 20 residues. After removal of 4 bases from V and 0 bases from J, the junction contained 13 bases not matched to a gene. The CDR3 here is CASSPETALTSGGAKNIQYF. The CDR3 DNA is TGCGCCAGCAGCCCGGAAACCGCCTTGACTAGCGGGGGAGCCAAAAACATTCAGTACTTC.

J is TRBJ2-7 and V is TRBV5-1; D may be TRBD1 or TRBD2 (5 bases each). This CDR3 region has 14 residues. V was pared by 0 bases and J by 7 bases, with 14 bases between. The germline gives CDR1 SGHRS, CDR2 YFSETQ. The CDR3 DNA reads as TGCGCCAGCAGCTTGGGAGGCGCCGAGGGGGAGCAGTACTTC. Amino acid sequence: CASSLGGAEGEQYF.

J is TRBJ1-1 and V is TRBV5-4, with a tentative D call TRBD1 (6 bases). The V end was cut by 5 bases, the J end by 6 bases, with 17 bases between. The CDR3 extends over 14 amino acids. Per germline, CDR1 SGHNT and CDR2 YYREEE (reference sequence). DNA for the CDR3: TGTGCCAGCAGATTAGGGACACTGGGCCCTGAAGCTTTCTTT. Its translation: CASRLGTLGPEAFF. Variable domain in full (rest from reference TRBV5-4 and TRBJ1-1): ETGVTQSPTHLIKTRGQQVTLRCSSQSGHNTVSWYQQALGQGPQFIFQYYREEENGRGNFPPRFSGLQFPNYSSELNVNALELDDSALYLCASRLGTLGPEAFFGQGTRLTVV.

Many counts were recorded for this clone. The chain joins TRBV11-2 to TRBJ1-4; no firm D call. This CDR3 spans 15 amino acids. Trimming shortened V by 5 bases and J by 2 bases, and 12 bases separated the two germline ends. Looked up from germline, CDR1 is SGHAT and CDR2 is FQNNGV. The CDR3 DNA sequence: TGTGCCAGCAGCCCCTCAAGTGGGACTAATGAAAAACTGTTTTTT. Amino acid sequence: CASSPSSGTNEKLFF.

This chain links TRBV7-2 with TRBJ1-2; D gene uncertain. This CDR3 is 15 amino acids long. V dropped 5 bases and J dropped 8 bases, with 21 bases sitting between them. Germline-derived CDR1 and CDR2 are SGHTA and FQGNSA. The CDR3 DNA follows: TGTGCCAGCAGCACCGAATCTAGCGGGGTAGGAGGCTACACCTTC. Its protein product is CASSTESSGVGGYTF.

V is TRBV29-1 and J is TRBJ1-2; TRBD1 aligns across 7 bases. Trimming at V came to 4 bases and at J to 6 bases, leaving 14 bases not matched to a gene. CDR1 and CDR2 from the germline V gene are SQVTM and ANQGSEA. There are 15 residues in the CDR3. The CDR3 bases are TGCAGCGTTGCGATCCGTGTAGAGGGGGCACATGGCTACACCTTC. Translating gives CSVAIRVEGAHGYTF.

The chain employs TRBV9 and TRBJ1-6; TRBD1 might be the D (6 bases). Trimming left V 0 bases short and J 6 bases short, with 10 bases between. The V gene's germline CDR1 is SGDLS and CDR2 YYNGEE. CDR3 length: 15 amino acids. The CDR3 bases are TGTGCCAGCAGCGTAGCTCAGGGGCCTAATTCACCCCTCCACTTT. Its translation is CASSVAQGPNSPLHF.

A single count supports this clone. The V and J genes are TRBV27 and TRBJ2-5; the D gene is possibly TRBD2 (7 bases). The CDR3 extends over 15 amino acids. The germline CDR1 and CDR2 sequences are MNHEY and SMNVEV (reference sequence). Trimming cost V 5 bases and J 0 bases, with 13 bases left between them. For the CDR3, the DNA is TGTGCCAGCAGTAGGGGGGGGCTGTACCAAGAGACCCAGTACTTC. It yields the protein CASSRGGLYQETQYF.

V and J are TRBV5-4 and TRBJ2-1, with D possibly being TRBD1 or TRBD2 (5 bases each). Trimming removed 2 bases from V and 5 bases from J, with 11 bases in between. CDR3 length: 14 amino acids. Germline assignment: CDR1 SGHNT and CDR2 YYREEE (reference sequence). This chain's CDR3 is CASSLKGSDNEQFF. CDR3 coding DNA: TGTGCCAGCAGCTTAAAGGGGAGCGACAATGAGCAGTTCTTC.

This clone occurred once. The chain is built from TRBV28 and TRBJ2-7; 7 nucleotides agree with TRBD2. CDR1 is MDHEN and CDR2 is SYDVKM in the germline V gene. Unmatched junction bases numbered 8, after V lost 11 bases and J lost 1 base. The CDR3 contains 13 residues. CDR3 nucleotides: TGTGCCGCGGGGGTCAGTTTTTCCTACGAGCAGTACTTC. It encodes CAAGVSFSYEQYF.

The chain links TRBV11-2 to TRBJ1-5; D not resolved. CDR1 is SGHAT, CDR2 FQNNGV, per germline. This CDR3 contains 13 residues. Trimming removed 0 bases at V and 6 bases at J, with 6 bases between. The CDR3 DNA follows: TGTGCCAGCAGCTTAGATCAGTCTCAGCCCCAGCATTTT. Amino acids: CASSLDQSQPQHF.